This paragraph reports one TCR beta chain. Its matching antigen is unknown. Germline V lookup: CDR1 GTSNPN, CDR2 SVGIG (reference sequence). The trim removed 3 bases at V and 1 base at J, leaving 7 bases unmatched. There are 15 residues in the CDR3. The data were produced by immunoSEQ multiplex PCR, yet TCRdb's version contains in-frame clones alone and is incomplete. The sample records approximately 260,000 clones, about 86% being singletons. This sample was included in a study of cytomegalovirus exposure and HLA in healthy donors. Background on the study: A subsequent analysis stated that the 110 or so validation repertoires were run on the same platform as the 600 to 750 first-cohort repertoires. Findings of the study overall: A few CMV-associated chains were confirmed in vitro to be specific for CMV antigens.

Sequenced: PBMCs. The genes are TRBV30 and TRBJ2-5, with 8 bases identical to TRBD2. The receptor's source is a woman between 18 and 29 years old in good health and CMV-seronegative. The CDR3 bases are TGTGCCTGGAGGTACGGCGGGGGGCCCCAAGAGACCCAGTACTTC. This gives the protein CAWRYGGGPQETQYF.